These 32 T cell receptor beta chains were sequenced from one sample in a study of blood T cell repertoires in COVID-19. Generated by immunoSEQ multiplex PCR, the TCRdb table keeps only in-frame clones and is missing some. The profile covers 200,000 to 300,000 clones, with around 87% appearing a single time and less than 4% taken by the ten largest. Sequencing used PBMCs or T cells enriched from blood (not recorded which). These receptors were obtained from a woman aged 40 to 49 with acute COVID-19.

This chain links TRBV2 with TRBJ1-5, with 7 bases fitting TRBD1. With V trimmed by 6 bases and J by 3 bases, 2 bases remained unmatched. This CDR3 comprises 13 residues. The germline CDR1 and CDR2 sequences are SNHLY and FYNNEI. The CDR3 sequence: CASRGQPNQPQHF. CDR3 DNA sequence: TGTGCCAGCAGGGGACAGCCCAATCAGCCCCAGCATTTT.

The chain is built from TRBV10-3 and TRBJ2-1; TRBD2 aligns across 10 bases. The CDR3 runs 13 residues. Per the germline V gene, CDR1 is ENHRY and CDR2 is SYGVKD. With 10 bases clipped from V and 5 bases from J, the junction kept 5 bases outside the gene matches. The CDR3 loop is CASTGLADNEQFF. CDR3 in DNA: TGTGCCAGCACCGGACTAGCGGACAATGAGCAGTTCTTC.

The rearrangement joins TRBV4-1 to TRBJ2-3; 8 nucleotides agree with TRBD2. The CDR3 extends over 18 amino acids. Germline V CDR1 and CDR2: MGHRA, YSYEKL. V shed 4 bases, J shed 3 bases, and the junction held 15 bases outside the gene matches. CDR3: CASSRPLVAGGITDTQYF. In DNA form, the CDR3 reads TGCGCCAGCAGCCGTCCCCTCGTTGCGGGAGGTATTACAGATACGCAGTATTTT.

This clone was seen a handful of times. V gene TRBV3-1 (or the pseudogene TRBV3-2) combines with J gene TRBJ1-1; 9 nucleotides agree with TRBD1. CDR1 LGHDT and CDR2 YNNKEL come from the germline V gene (reference sequence). Trimming cost V 7 bases and J 4 bases; bases outside gene matches: 4. CDR3 length: 13 residues. Written as DNA, the CDR3 is TGTGCCAGCACAAAACAGGGGGCCACTGAAGCTTTCTTT. Its translation is CASTKQGATEAFF.

This chain joins TRBV21-1 and TRBJ2-7; the table's D call of TRBD2 was not tested on the DNA. TRBV21-1 corresponds to a pseudogene. This CDR3 region has 16 residues. The CDR3 DNA reads as TGTGCCAGCAGCAAAGATGCGGGAGGGCCGTCCTACGAGCAGTACTTC. It codes for CASSKDAGGPSYEQYF.

The chain carries TRBV29-1 and TRBJ1-2; 10 bases are shared with TRBD1. The CDR3 is 13 amino acids. CDR1 is SQVTM, CDR2 ANQGSEA, per germline. V dropped 4 bases and J dropped 7; count of bases not matched to a gene: 6. The CDR3 coding sequence is TGCAGCGTTGCCACGACAGGGGGCTCTGGCTACACCTTC. This encodes CSVATTGGSGYTF. The full variable domain, in which reference TRBV29-1 and TRBJ1-2 provide the parts outside the CDR3, is SAVISQKPSRDICQRGTSLTIQCQVDSQVTMMFWYRQQPGQSLTLIATANQGSEATYESGFVIDKFPISRPNLTFSTLTVSNMSPEDSSIYLCSVATTGGSGYTFGSGTRLTVV.

The chain links TRBV5-1 to TRBJ2-7, with D possibly being TRBD2 (6 bases). The CDR3 is made up of 13 amino acids. V gave up 6 bases and J gave up 6 bases, with 16 bases separating them. Germline loops: CDR1 SGHRS, CDR2 YFSETQ. Here the CDR3 DNA reads TGCGCCAGCACCCCGGAGGGTTTTTCCGAGCAGTACTTC. This translates into CASTPEGFSEQYF. The variable domain in full, completed from reference TRBV5-1 and TRBJ2-7, reads KAGVTQTPRYLIKTRGQQVTLSCSPISGHRSVSWYQQTPGQGLQFLFEYFSETQRNKGNFPGRFSGRQFSNSRSEMNVSTLELGDSALYLCASTPEGFSEQYFGPGTRLTVT.

This clone was seen only once. The chain combines TRBV5-1 with TRBJ2-2, with D maybe TRBD1 (7 bases). CDR3 length equals 15 residues. Germline V CDR1 and CDR2: SGHRS, YFSETQ. V was shortened by 4 bases and J by 4 bases, with 14 bases between the two germline ends. The CDR3 nucleotides read TGCGCCAGCAGCCCAGGGGGGCTGAGCACCGGGGAGCTGTTTTTT. This codes for CASSPGGLSTGELFF.

The chain combines TRBV2 with TRBJ1-6; D uncertain. Trimming took off 6 bases at V and 10 bases at J, with 19 bases between the two ends. This CDR3 has 15 amino acids. The germline V gene encodes CDR1 SNHLY and CDR2 FYNNEI. The CDR3 sequence is CASSRDTAGGSPLHF. The CDR3 region has the DNA TGTGCCAGCAGCAGAGACACGGCGGGAGGATCACCCCTCCACTTT.

The gene calls are TRBV3-1 (or the pseudogene TRBV3-2) and TRBJ2-1, with D possibly TRBD2 on 7 matching bases. The CDR3 runs to 15 residues. Trimming left V 3 bases short and J 9 bases short, with 18 bases between. Germline V gene lookup returns CDR1 LGHDT and CDR2 YNNKEL (reference sequence). DNA of the CDR3: TGTGCCAGCAGCCAGGGTGTGGGGGGGCAGGGTGAGCAGTTCTTC. It yields the protein CASSQGVGGQGEQFF.

J is TRBJ2-2 and V is TRBV5-1; tentatively, D is TRBD2 (5 bases). The V end was cut by 3 bases, the J end by 1 base, with 10 bases between. Germline CDR1 is SGHRS and CDR2 is YFSETQ. The CDR3 runs to 15 residues. CDR3 loop: CASSSSSGNTGELFF. The CDR3 DNA reads as TGCGCCAGCAGCTCCTCCAGCGGGAACACCGGGGAGCTGTTTTTT.

The chain couples TRBV7-8 to TRBJ1-1; D ambiguous. V lost 4 bases, J lost 9 bases, and 18 bases lay in between. Germline-derived CDR1 and CDR2 are SGHVS and FQNEAQ. The CDR3 length is 14 residues. The CDR3 loop is CASSSSSVIMKAFF. The CDR3 coding sequence is TGTGCCAGCAGCTCTAGTTCGGTTATAATGAAAGCTTTCTTT. The variable domain in full, with the rest retrieved from reference TRBV7-8 and TRBJ1-1, is GAGVSQSPRYKVAKRGQDVALRCDPISGHVSLFWYQQALGQGPEFLTYFQNEAQLDKSGLPSDRFFAERPEGSVSTLKIQRTQQEDSAVYLCASSSSSVIMKAFFGQGTRLTVV.

V gene TRBV11-2 combines with J gene TRBJ2-3, with TRBD2 matching 10 bases. This CDR3 has 18 residues. Per germline, CDR1 SGHAT and CDR2 FQNNGV. V lost 1 base, J lost 3 bases, and 10 bases stayed unmatched. Written as DNA, the CDR3 is TGTGCCAGCAGCTTAGCCTTTTCGAGCGGGAGGGGAACAGATACGCAGTATTTT. It codes for CASSLAFSSGRGTDTQYF.

V and J are TRBV27 and TRBJ1-1; the D is unclear. Trimming stripped 3 bases from V and 4 bases from J, with 9 bases between. The germline CDR1 and CDR2 sequences are MNHEY and SMNVEV (reference sequence). The CDR3 is 13 residues long. The CDR3: CASSFARFTEAFF. CDR3 coding DNA: TGTGCCAGCAGTTTTGCGAGATTCACTGAAGCTTTCTTT.

The J gene is TRBJ1-6, the V gene TRBV4-1, with 8 bases identical to TRBD1. There are 15 residues in the CDR3. Germline trimming cut 4 bases from V and 7 bases from J; bases unmatched to any gene: 6. From germline, CDR1 is MGHRA and CDR2 YSYEKL. CDR3 residues: CASSRTGTGNSPLHF. The CDR3 region has the DNA TGCGCCAGCAGCCGAACCGGGACAGGAAATTCACCCCTCCACTTT.

V gene TRBV25-1 combines with J gene TRBJ1-6, with D possibly TRBD1 on 6 matching bases. Deletions cut 10 bases from V and 10 bases from J, with 17 bases between. This CDR3 is 13 amino acids long. Germline V lookup: CDR1 MGHDK, CDR2 SYGVNS. CDR3 region: CATQQGNRSPLHF. In nucleotides, the CDR3 is TGTGCCACCCAACAGGGTAACAGGTCACCCCTCCACTTT.

This clone has a handful of counts. The chain employs TRBV27 and TRBJ2-7, with 10 bases fitting TRBD1. V lost 4 bases to trimming and J lost 7 bases; unmatched junction nucleotides: 19. The germline V gene has CDR1 MNHEY and CDR2 SMNVEV (reference sequence). The CDR3 sequence is 18 residues long. CDR3 protein: CASSSLGAPRDRGEEQYF. In DNA form, the CDR3 reads TGTGCCAGCAGTTCCCTTGGGGCCCCCCGGGACAGGGGTGAAGAGCAGTACTTC.

The chain is built from TRBV5-1 and TRBJ2-2; TRBD1 might be the D (6 bases). The V gene lost 4 bases and the J gene lost 6 bases, with 19 bases spanning the gap. The CDR3 runs to 16 residues. The germline gives CDR1 SGHRS, CDR2 YFSETQ. The CDR3 sequence: CASSGGGQVVAGELFF. The CDR3 region has the DNA TGCGCCAGCAGCGGGGGCGGCCAGGTGGTAGCCGGGGAGCTGTTTTTT.

The V gene is TRBV21-1, the J gene TRBJ2-5; the D call TRBD2 from the table was never checked on the DNA. TRBV21-1 is a documented pseudogene. This CDR3 is built from 20 residues. The CDR3 DNA is TGTGCCAGCAGCAAACTATTCGGGACTAGCGGGACCACGGGGCAAGAGACCCAGTACTTC. Residues: CASSKLFGTSGTTGQETQYF.

This clone was picked up a small number of times. The chain combines TRBV19 with TRBJ1-4; 8 bases are shared with TRBD1. The CDR3 is made up of 16 amino acids. Germline V lookup: CDR1 LNHDA, CDR2 SQIVND (reference sequence). J gave up 7 bases and V 5 bases, and 12 bases lay outside the gene matches. The CDR3 spells CASSWGRGLRGEKLFF. The CDR3 DNA reads TGTGCCAGTAGTTGGGGCAGGGGGCTGCGGGGTGAAAAACTGTTTTTT. The variable domain in full, completed from reference TRBV19 and TRBJ1-4, reads DGGITQSPKYLFRKEGQNVTLSCEQNLNHDAMYWYRQDPGQGLRLIYYSQIVNDFQKGDIAEGYSVSREKKESFPLTVTSAQKNPTAFYLCASSWGRGLRGEKLFFGSGTQLSVL.

V usage is TRBV7-9 and J usage is TRBJ1-1, with 8 nucleotides matching TRBD1. Germline V lookup: CDR1 SEHNR, CDR2 FQNEAQ (reference sequence). Germline trimming cut 4 bases from V and 1 base from J; bases unmatched to any gene: 8. The CDR3 has 16 amino acids. Here the CDR3 reads CASSSDLGTGNTEAFF. CDR3 sequence (DNA): TGTGCCAGCAGCTCAGATCTAGGGACAGGGAACACTGAAGCTTTCTTT.

The chain has TRBV30 and TRBJ1-4, with 7 bases that match TRBD1. The trim removed 3 bases at V and 8 bases at J, leaving 9 bases unmatched. The CDR3 loop spans 14 amino acids. Germline V CDR1 and CDR2: GTSNPN, SVGIG (reference sequence). The CDR3 protein is CAWRGAAGGEKLFF. The CDR3 DNA reads TGTGCCTGGAGAGGCGCGGCAGGGGGAGAAAAACTGTTTTTT. The full variable domain, rest sourced from reference TRBV30 and TRBJ1-4, is SQTIHQWPATLVQPVGSPLSLECTVEGTSNPNLYWYRQAAGRGLQLLFYSVGIGQISSEVPQNLSASRPQDRQFILSSKKLLLSDSGFYLCAWRGAAGGEKLFFGSGTQLSVL.

CDR3 sequence reads: CASSSGTSESSYNEQFF. The CDR3, as DNA: TGTGCCAGCAGCTCCGGGACTAGCGAGAGCTCCTACAATGAGCAGTTCTTC. The chain couples TRBV7-3 to TRBJ2-1, with 10 bases matching TRBD2. Germline assignment: CDR1 SGHTA and CDR2 FQGTGA. The CDR3 spans 17 residues. The V and J ends lost 4 bases and 0 bases, in that order; junction bases with no gene match: 6.

This sequence joins TRBV12-3 or TRBV12-4 and TRBJ2-5; D gene unclear. The CDR3 is 11 amino acids. The ends were cut back, 6 bases at V and 3 bases at J, with 5 bases in the middle. The CDR3 reads CASSPEETQYF. In DNA, the CDR3 is TGTGCCAGCAGCCCCGAAGAGACCCAGTACTTC.

The chain couples TRBV4-1 to TRBJ2-3; weak D call: TRBD1 (6 bases). Germline loops: CDR1 MGHRA, CDR2 YSYEKL. The CDR3 is 16 residues long. The germline V and J ends were trimmed by 3 bases and 4 bases, with 17 bases remaining between them. In DNA form, the CDR3 reads TGCGCCAGCAGCCACAGGGGAAGGTCGGTCGCAGATACGCAGTATTTT. This gives the protein CASSHRGRSVADTQYF.

CDR3 coding DNA: TGTGCCAGCAGCCAAGCAGGGGATCAGCCCCAGCATTTT. This translates into CASSQAGDQPQHF. The chain employs TRBV3-1 (or the pseudogene TRBV3-2) and TRBJ1-5; TRBD1 is a possible D gene (6 bases). Trimming took off 1 base at V and 5 bases at J, with 6 bases between the two ends. The CDR3 runs to 13 residues. Germline V gene sequence: CDR1 LGHDT, CDR2 YNNKEL (reference sequence).

The chain recombines TRBV27 with TRBJ1-5; D gene unclear. Per germline, CDR1 MNHEY and CDR2 SMNVEV (reference sequence). The CDR3 runs 15 residues. Between the trimmed V and J ends, which lost 3 bases and 4 bases, there was a span of 13 bases. CDR3: CASSFGTPRNQPQHF. The CDR3 nucleotides read TGTGCCAGCAGTTTTGGCACGCCGAGGAATCAGCCCCAGCATTTT.

This chain links TRBV10-2 with TRBJ2-2; possibly TRBD2 for D (5 bases). The CDR3 consists of 10 residues. Germline-derived CDR1 and CDR2 are WSHSY and SAAADI. CDR3 nucleotides: TGCGCAGGAGGCGCCGGGGAGCTGTTTTTT. This gives the protein CAGGAGELFF.

This clone is medium-sized by share. V and J are TRBV5-6 and TRBJ2-1; D remains ambiguous. The CDR3 extends over 12 amino acids. CDR1 is SGHDT and CDR2 is YYEEEE in the germline V gene. Trimming removed 0 bases from V and 8 bases from J, with 6 bases in between. CDR3 sequence (DNA): TGTGCCAGCAGCTTGGTGGAGCATGAGCAGTTCTTC. Its translation: CASSLVEHEQFF.

This rearrangement joins TRBV6-5 to TRBJ2-1, with 10 bases lining up with TRBD2. The CDR3 is made up of 15 amino acids. Trimming removed 7 bases from V and 6 bases from J; junction bases left unmatched: 9. The germline V gene encodes CDR1 MNHEY and CDR2 SVGAGI. The CDR3 DNA follows: TGTGCCAGCAAGGACCTAGCGGGAGTCCTCAATGAGCAGTTCTTC. Amino acid sequence: CASKDLAGVLNEQFF.

The chain recombines TRBV20-1 with TRBJ2-1; 8 bases agree with TRBD1. The junction had 7 bases not matched to a gene; V was cut back by 3 bases and J by 6 bases. CDR1 and CDR2 (germline): DFQATT, SNEGSKA (reference sequence). This CDR3 has 14 residues. The CDR3 sequence is CSASADREFNEQFF. CDR3 sequence (DNA): TGCAGTGCTAGTGCGGACAGGGAATTCAATGAGCAGTTCTTC.

This clone was found once. The genes are TRBV5-1 and TRBJ2-2, with D tentatively TRBD2 (6 bases). The V end was cut by 4 bases, the J end by 6 bases, with 13 bases between. The CDR3 contains 14 residues. Germline loops: CDR1 SGHRS, CDR2 YFSETQ. The CDR3 DNA reads as TGCGCCAGCAGCCCGGGGGATTTCGCCGGGGAGCTGTTTTTT. Protein sequence: CASSPGDFAGELFF.